This T cell receptor beta chain was retrieved from a study of T cell changes during pregnancy in multiple sclerosis. Sequencing was performed with immunoSEQ multiplex PCR; in TCRdb, only in-frame clones are kept and a portion is missing. This sample has some 130,000 clones, with about 96% found just once. V was pared by 7 bases and J by 4 bases, with 9 bases between. This CDR3 is 11 amino acids long. Per germline, CDR1 SGHRS and CDR2 YFSETQ. The chain is built from TRBV5-1 and TRBJ2-7, with D unresolved. The receptor was derived from a female donor with multiple sclerosis, enrolled in a pregnancy study. The sample in question was peripheral blood, obtained after pregnancy. Here the CDR3 reads CASDDGYEQYF. The CDR3 nucleotides read TGCGCCAGCGACGACGGGTACGAGCAGTACTTC.